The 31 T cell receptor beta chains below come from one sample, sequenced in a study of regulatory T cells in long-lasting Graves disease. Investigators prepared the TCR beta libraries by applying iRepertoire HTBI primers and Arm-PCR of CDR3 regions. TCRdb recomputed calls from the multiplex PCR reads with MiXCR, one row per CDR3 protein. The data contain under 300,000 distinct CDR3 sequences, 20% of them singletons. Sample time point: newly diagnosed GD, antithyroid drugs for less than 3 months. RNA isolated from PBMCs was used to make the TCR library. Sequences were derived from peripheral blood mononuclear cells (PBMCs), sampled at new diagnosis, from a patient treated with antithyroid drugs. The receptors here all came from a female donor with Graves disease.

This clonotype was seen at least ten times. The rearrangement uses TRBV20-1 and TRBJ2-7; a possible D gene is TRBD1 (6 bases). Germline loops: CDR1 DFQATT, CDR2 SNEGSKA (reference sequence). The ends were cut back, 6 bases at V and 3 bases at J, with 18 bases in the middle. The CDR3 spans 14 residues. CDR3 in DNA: TGCAGTGCCTCCCTAGGGACAAAGATCTACGAGCAGTACTTC. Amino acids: CSASLGTKIYEQYF.

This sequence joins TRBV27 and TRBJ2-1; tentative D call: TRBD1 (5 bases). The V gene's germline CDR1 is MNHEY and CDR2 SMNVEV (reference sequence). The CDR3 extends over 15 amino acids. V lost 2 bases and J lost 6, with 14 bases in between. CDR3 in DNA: TGTGCCAGCAGTTTAATTGGGGCCTTTGGCAATGAGCAGTTCTTC. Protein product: CASSLIGAFGNEQFF.

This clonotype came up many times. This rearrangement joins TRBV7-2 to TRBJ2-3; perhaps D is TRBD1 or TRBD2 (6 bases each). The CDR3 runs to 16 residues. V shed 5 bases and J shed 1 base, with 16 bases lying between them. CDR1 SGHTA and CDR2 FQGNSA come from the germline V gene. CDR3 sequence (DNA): TGTGCCAGCAGCCCCAAGGGGGGCGGGGGCACAGATACGCAGTATTTT. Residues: CASSPKGGGGTDTQYF.

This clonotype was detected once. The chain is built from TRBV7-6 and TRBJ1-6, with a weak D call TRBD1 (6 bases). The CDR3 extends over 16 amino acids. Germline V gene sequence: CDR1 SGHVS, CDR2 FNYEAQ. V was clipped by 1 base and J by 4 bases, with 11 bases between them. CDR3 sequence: CASSLGPGQYNSPLHF. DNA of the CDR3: TGTGCCAGCAGCTTAGGCCCAGGACAGTATAATTCACCCCTCCACTTT.

CDR3 coding DNA: TGCGCCAGCAGCTTGAAGAGCGGGGGATCGGCATACGAGCAGTACTTC. Translation gives CASSLKSGGSAYEQYF. The J gene is TRBJ2-7, the V gene TRBV5-1; TRBD2 agrees at 8 bases. CDR1 and CDR2 (germline): SGHRS, YFSETQ. CDR3 length: 16 residues. The junction had 10 bases not matched to a gene; V was cut back by 1 base and J by 4 bases.

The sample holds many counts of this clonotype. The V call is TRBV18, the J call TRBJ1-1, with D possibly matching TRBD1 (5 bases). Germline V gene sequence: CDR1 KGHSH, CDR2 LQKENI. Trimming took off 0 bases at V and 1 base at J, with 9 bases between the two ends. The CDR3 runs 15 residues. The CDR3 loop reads CASSPPKGKNTEAFF. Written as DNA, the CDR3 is TGTGCCAGCTCACCACCGAAGGGGAAGAACACTGAAGCTTTCTTT.

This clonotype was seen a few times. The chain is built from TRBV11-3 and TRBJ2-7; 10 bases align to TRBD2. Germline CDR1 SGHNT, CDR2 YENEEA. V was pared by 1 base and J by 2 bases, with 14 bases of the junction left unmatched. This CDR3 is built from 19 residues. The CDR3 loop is CASSLAKYERGGWTYEQYF. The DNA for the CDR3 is TGTGCCAGCAGCTTAGCCAAGTACGAGCGGGGGGGCTGGACCTACGAGCAGTACTTC.

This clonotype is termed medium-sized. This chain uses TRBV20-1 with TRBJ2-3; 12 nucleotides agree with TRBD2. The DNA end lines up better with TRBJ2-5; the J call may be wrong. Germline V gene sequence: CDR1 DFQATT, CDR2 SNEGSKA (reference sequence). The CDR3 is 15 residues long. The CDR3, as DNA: TGCAGTGCTGACCTCACTAGCGGGGGGTCCGGGACCCAGTACTTC. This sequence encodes CSADLTSGGSGTQYF.

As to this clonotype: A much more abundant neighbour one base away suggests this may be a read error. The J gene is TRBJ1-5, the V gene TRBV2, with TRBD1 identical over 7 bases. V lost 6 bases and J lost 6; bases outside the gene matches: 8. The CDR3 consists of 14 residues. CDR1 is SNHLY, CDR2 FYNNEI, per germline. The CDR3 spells CASSPTGDVQPQHF. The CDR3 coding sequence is TGTGCCAGCAGCCCCACAGGGGACGTTCAGCCCCAGCATTTT.

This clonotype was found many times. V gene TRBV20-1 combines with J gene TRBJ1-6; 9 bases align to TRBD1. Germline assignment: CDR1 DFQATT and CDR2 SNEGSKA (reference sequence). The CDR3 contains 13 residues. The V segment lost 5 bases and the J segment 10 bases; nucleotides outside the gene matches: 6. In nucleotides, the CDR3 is TGCAGTGCTTACCGGGACAGGGACTCACCCCTCCACTTT. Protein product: CSAYRDRDSPLHF.

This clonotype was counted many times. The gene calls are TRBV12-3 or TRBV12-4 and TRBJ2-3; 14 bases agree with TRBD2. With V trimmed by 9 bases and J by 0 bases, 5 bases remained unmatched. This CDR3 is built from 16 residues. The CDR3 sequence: CASGLAGGSSTDTQYF. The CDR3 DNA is TGTGCCAGTGGACTAGCGGGGGGATCTAGCACAGATACGCAGTATTTT.

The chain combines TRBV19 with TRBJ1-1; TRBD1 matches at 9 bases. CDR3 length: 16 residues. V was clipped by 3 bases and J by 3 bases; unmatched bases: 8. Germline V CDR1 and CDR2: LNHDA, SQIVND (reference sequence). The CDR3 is CASSITGTGSYTEAFF. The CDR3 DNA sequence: TGTGCCAGTAGTATCACCGGGACAGGGAGCTACACTGAAGCTTTCTTT. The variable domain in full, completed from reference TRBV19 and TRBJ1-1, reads DGGITQSPKYLFRKEGQNVTLSCEQNLNHDAMYWYRQDPGQGLRLIYYSQIVNDFQKGDIAEGYSVSREKKESFPLTVTSAQKNPTAFYLCASSITGTGSYTEAFFGQGTRLTVV.

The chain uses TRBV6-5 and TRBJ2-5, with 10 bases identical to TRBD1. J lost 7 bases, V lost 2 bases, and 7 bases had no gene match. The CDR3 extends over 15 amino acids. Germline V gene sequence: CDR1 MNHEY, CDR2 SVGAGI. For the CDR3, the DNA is TGTGCCAGCAGTTACAGACAGGGGGCGAGAGGGACCCAGTACTTC. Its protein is CASSYRQGARGTQYF.

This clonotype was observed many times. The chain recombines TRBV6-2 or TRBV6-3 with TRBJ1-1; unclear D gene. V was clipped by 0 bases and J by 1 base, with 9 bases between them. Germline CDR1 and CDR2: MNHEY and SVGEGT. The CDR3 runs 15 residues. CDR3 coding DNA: TGTGCCAGCAGTTACTCGATAGTGGAGAACACTGAAGCTTTCTTT. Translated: CASSYSIVENTEAFF.

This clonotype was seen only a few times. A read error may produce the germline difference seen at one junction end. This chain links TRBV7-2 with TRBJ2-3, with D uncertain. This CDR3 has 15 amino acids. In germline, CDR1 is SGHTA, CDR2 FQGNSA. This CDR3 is CANSLDATSTDTQYF. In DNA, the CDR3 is TGTGCCAACAGCTTAGACGCTACTAGCACAGATACGCAGTATTTT.

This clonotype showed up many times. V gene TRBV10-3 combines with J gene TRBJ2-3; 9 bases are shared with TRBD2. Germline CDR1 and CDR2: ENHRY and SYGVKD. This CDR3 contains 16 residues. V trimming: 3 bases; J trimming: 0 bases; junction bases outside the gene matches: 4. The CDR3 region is CAISDSTSGSTDTQYF. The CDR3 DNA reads TGTGCCATCAGTGATTCCACTAGCGGGAGCACAGATACGCAGTATTTT.

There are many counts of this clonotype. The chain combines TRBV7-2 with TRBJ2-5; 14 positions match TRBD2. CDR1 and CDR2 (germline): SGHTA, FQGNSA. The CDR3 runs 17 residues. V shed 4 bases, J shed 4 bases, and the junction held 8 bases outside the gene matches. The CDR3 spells CASSSRTSGRIGETQYF. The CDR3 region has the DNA TGTGCCAGCAGCTCCCGGACTAGCGGGAGGATCGGAGAGACCCAGTACTTC.

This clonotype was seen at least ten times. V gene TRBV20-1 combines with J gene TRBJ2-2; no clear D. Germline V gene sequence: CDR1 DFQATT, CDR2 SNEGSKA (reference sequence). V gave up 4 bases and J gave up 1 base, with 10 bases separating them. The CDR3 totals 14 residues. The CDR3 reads CSAIRSLNTGELFF. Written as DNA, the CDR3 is TGCAGTGCTATCCGCTCATTGAACACCGGGGAGCTGTTTTTT.

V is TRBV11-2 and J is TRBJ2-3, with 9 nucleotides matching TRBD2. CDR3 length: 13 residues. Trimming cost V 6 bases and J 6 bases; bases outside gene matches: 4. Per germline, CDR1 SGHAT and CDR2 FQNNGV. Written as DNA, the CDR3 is TGTGCCAGCAGTTTTAGCGGGGGTGATACGCAGTATTTT. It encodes CASSFSGGDTQYF.

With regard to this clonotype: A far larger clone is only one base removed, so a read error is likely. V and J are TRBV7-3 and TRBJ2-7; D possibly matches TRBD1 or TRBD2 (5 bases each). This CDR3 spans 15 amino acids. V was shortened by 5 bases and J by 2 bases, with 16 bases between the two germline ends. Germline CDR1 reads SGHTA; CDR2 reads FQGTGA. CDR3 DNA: TGTGCCAGCAGCCCCGGGGCGGGCAGAGCCTACGAGCAGTACTTC. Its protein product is CASSPGAGRAYEQYF. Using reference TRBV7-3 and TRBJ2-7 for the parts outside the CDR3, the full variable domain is GAGVSQTPSNKVTEKGKYVELRCDPISGHTALYWYRQSLGQGPEFLIYFQGTGAADDSGLPNDRFFAVRPEGSVSTLKIQRTERGDSAVYLCASSPGAGRAYEQYFGPGTRLTVT.

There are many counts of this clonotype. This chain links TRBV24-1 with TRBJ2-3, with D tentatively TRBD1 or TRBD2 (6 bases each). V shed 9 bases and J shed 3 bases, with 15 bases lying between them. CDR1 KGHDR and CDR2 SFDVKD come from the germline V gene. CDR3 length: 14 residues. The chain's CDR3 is CATRGLGVTDTQYF. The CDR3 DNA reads TGTGCCACCCGGGGGCTGGGTGTGACAGATACGCAGTATTTT.

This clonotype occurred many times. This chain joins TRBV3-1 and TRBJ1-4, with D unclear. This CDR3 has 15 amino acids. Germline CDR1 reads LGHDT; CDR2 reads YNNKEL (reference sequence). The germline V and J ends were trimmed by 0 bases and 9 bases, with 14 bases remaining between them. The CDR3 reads CASSQDVDRGKKLFF. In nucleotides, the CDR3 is TGTGCCAGCAGCCAAGATGTGGATCGGGGTAAAAAACTGTTTTTT.

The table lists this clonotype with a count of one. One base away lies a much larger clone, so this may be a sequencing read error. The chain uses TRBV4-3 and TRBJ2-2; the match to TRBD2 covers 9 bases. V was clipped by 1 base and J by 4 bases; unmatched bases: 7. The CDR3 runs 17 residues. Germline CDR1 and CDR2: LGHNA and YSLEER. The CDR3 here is CASSQAALAGCTGELFF. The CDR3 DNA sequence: TGCGCCAGCAGCCAAGCTGCGCTAGCGGGGTGCACCGGGGAGCTGTTTTTT.

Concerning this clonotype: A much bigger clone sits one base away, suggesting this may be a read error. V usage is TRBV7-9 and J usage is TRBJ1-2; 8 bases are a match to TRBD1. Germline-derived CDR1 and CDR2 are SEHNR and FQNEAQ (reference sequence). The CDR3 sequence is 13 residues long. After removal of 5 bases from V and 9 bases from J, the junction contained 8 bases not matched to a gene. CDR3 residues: CASSLQGEYSYTF. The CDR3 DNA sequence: TGTGCCAGCAGCCTACAGGGGGAATATAGCTACACCTTC.

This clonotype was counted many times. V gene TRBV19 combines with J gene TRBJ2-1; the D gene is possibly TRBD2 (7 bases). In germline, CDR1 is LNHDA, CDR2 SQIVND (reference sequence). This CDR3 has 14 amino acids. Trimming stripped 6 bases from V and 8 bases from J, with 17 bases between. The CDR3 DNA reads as TGTGCCAGTAGAGACACCGGGCGGGGGCATGAGCAGTTCTTC. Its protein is CASRDTGRGHEQFF.

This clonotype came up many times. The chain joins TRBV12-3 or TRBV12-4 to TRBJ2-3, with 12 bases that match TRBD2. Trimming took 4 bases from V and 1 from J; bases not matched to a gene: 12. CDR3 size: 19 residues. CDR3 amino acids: CASSWGQLAGGQRTDTQYF. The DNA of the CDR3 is TGTGCCAGCAGTTGGGGACAGCTAGCGGGGGGGCAACGCACAGATACGCAGTATTTT.

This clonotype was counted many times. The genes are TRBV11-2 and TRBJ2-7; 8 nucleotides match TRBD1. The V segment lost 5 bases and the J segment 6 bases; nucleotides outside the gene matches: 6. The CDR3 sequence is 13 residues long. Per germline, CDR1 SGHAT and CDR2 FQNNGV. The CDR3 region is CASSPDRAFEQYF. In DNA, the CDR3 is TGTGCCAGCAGCCCGGACAGGGCATTCGAGCAGTACTTC.

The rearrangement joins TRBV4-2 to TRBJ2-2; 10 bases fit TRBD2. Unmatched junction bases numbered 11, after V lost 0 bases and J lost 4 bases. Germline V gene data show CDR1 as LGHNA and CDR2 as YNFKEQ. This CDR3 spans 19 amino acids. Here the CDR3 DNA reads TGTGCCAGCAGCCAAGATCATCCGAGGCGGACTAGCGGCACCGGGGAGCTGTTTTTT. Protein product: CASSQDHPRRTSGTGELFF.

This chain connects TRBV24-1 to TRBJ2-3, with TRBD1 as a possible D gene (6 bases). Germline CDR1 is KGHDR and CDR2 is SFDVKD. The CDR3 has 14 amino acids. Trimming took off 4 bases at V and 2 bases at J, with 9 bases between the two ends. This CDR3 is CATSDPGDTDTQYF. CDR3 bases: TGTGCCACCAGTGACCCAGGGGACACAGATACGCAGTATTTT.

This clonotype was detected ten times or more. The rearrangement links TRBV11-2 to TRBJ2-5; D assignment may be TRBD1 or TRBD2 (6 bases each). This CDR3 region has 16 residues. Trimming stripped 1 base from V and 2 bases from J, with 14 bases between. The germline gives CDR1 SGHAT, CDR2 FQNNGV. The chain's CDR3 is CASSLGGARTQETQYF. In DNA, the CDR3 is TGTGCCAGCAGCTTAGGGGGGGCGAGGACACAAGAGACCCAGTACTTC.

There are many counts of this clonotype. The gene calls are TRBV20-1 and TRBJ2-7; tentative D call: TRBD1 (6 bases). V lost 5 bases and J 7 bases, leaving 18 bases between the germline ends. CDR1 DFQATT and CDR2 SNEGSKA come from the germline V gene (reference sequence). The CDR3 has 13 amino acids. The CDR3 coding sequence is TGCAGTGCTCCCTCCGGGACACCGGGTGAGCAGTACTTC. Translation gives CSAPSGTPGEQYF.